This T cell receptor (beta chain) was recorded in a study of metastatic and nonmetastatic thyroid tumors. Study summary: A comparison of repertoires was made across blood and tumor or nodule tissue from malignant and benign thyroid patients. Study-wide results and limits: Reportedly, malignant thyroid tumors had significantly higher TCR beta diversity than benign nodules, in blood and tumor.

A word on this clone: The antigen is unknown.

Thyroid surgery was preceded by no treatment in any patient. Original processing notes: Researchers built a distant-metastasis classifier for papillary thyroid cancer that drew on CDR3 differences across clinicopathological groups. TCRdb reassembled clones from the PCR reads with MiXCR. V and J calls and clone size were set by TCRdb, not the authors. The top ten clones hold over 20% of a sample with about 22,000 clones, roughly 36% of them seen once. V shed 5 bases and J shed 2 bases, with 9 bases lying between them. Germline CDR1 and CDR2: LNHDA and SQIVND (reference sequence). The CDR3 has 13 residues.

V is TRBV19 and J is TRBJ2-5; a weak D match, TRBD1 (5 bases). The clonotype was recovered from a male donor with papillary thyroid cancer or a benign thyroid nodule (not recorded which). Some clones in this sample may be carry-over from other donors' samples. Source material: blood. The CDR3 loop reads CASSSTEQETQYF. The CDR3, as DNA: TGTGCCAGTAGTTCGACAGAACAAGAGACCCAGTACTTC.